Each of the 22 T cell receptor beta chains below was sequenced from the same sample in a study of T-cell reconstitution after alpha-beta-depleted transplantation in children. For TCRbeta, the library was prepared with unique molecular identifiers. Each CDR3 protein gets one entry after TCRdb re-called the PCR reads with MiXCR. Counted here are about 110,000 distinct CDR3 sequences, over 9% occurring once; the ten biggest clones make up 8%. The sequencing here drew on PBMCs from the stem cell graft donor, taken from the stem cell graft. The receptors shown here come from a human donor who donated a stem cell graft to a child with acute lymphoblastic leukemia.

This clonotype was seen ten or more times. The chain recombines TRBV29-1 with TRBJ2-3; D uncertain. The germline V gene encodes CDR1 SQVTM and CDR2 ANQGSEA. The germline V and J ends were trimmed by 3 bases and 2 bases, with 24 bases remaining between them. The length of the CDR3 is 18 residues. DNA for the CDR3: TGCAGCGTTGAGGGCCGTCTAGAACCACTAACAACCACAGATACGCAGTATTTT. This sequence encodes CSVEGRLEPLTTTDTQYF.

Ten or more counts support this clonotype. This chain uses TRBV6-5 with TRBJ1-1; the match to TRBD1 covers 9 bases. V dropped 6 bases and J dropped 0; count of bases not matched to a gene: 8. The V gene's germline CDR1 is MNHEY and CDR2 SVGAGI. This CDR3 spans 16 amino acids. The CDR3 loop reads CASSRDRGSLNTEAFF. The DNA for the CDR3 is TGTGCCAGCAGCCGCGACAGGGGGAGCTTGAACACTGAAGCTTTCTTT.

This clonotype came up many times. Written as DNA, the CDR3 is TGTGCCAGCATGAGAACCTTCACAGATACGCAGTATTTT. Translation: CASMRTFTDTQYF. This rearrangement joins TRBV28 to TRBJ2-3, with D unresolved. The V gene lost 7 bases and the J gene lost 2 bases, with 10 bases spanning the gap. The CDR3 is 13 residues long. The germline gives CDR1 MDHEN, CDR2 SYDVKM.

The chain combines TRBV7-8 with TRBJ2-1, with D possibly being TRBD2 (7 bases). Germline values: CDR1 SGHVS, CDR2 FQNEAQ. CDR3 length: 17 amino acids. The germline V and J ends were trimmed by 1 base and 3 bases, with 16 bases remaining between them. The CDR3 loop reads CASSLGGGLPYYNEQFF. CDR3 in DNA: TGTGCCAGCAGCTTAGGGGGGGGCCTCCCCTACTACAATGAGCAGTTCTTC.

V and J are TRBV5-6 and TRBJ2-5; D is perhaps TRBD2 (6 bases). CDR1 and CDR2 (germline): SGHDT, YYEEEE. The CDR3 totals 16 residues. Trimming shortened V by 2 bases and J by 1 base, and 15 bases separated the two germline ends. CDR3 DNA: TGTGCCAGCAGCTTCGGAGTAGCGGCCTTCCAAGAGACCCAGTACTTC. This gives the protein CASSFGVAAFQETQYF. Looking up the rest from reference TRBV5-6 and TRBJ2-5 gives the full variable domain: DAGVTQSPTHLIKTRGQQVTLRCSPKSGHDTVSWYQQALGQGPQFIFQYYEEEERQRGNFPDRFSGHQFPNYSSELNVNALLLGDSALYLCASSFGVAAFQETQYFGPGTRLLVL.

This clonotype was counted many times. V and J are TRBV20-1 and TRBJ2-7, with D unclear. The CDR3 extends over 12 amino acids. Germline CDR1 and CDR2: DFQATT and SNEGSKA (reference sequence). Trimming pared 0 bases from V and 6 bases from J, leaving 9 bases between. The DNA of the CDR3 is TGCAGTGCTAGAGAGGACGGACGCGAGCAGTACTTC. It yields the protein CSAREDGREQYF.

This clonotype has a count of ten or more. The chain recombines TRBV7-2 with TRBJ2-3; the match to TRBD1 covers 9 bases. V shed 5 bases and J 3 bases; nucleotides not matched to a gene: 6. This CDR3 comprises 15 residues. Germline CDR1 is SGHTA and CDR2 is FQGNSA. For the CDR3, the DNA is TGTGCCAGCAGCACCGGACAGGGGAGGACAGATACGCAGTATTTT. It translates to CASSTGQGRTDTQYF.

This clonotype was seen repeatedly, ten times or more. The gene calls are TRBV20-1 and TRBJ1-2; D is unresolved. Trimming shortened V by 0 bases and J by 1 base, and 6 bases separated the two germline ends. CDR3 length: 13 amino acids. Germline assignment: CDR1 DFQATT and CDR2 SNEGSKA (reference sequence). The CDR3 nucleotides are TGCAGTGCTAGAGAGGGCGGTAACTATGGCTACACCTTC. Amino acids: CSAREGGNYGYTF.

V gene TRBV7-2 combines with J gene TRBJ1-5, with D possibly matching TRBD1 (6 bases). The ends were cut back, 3 bases at V and 3 bases at J, with 12 bases in the middle. The CDR3 is made up of 15 amino acids. Germline V gene lookup returns CDR1 SGHTA and CDR2 FQGNSA. CDR3 sequence: CASSLQGGTNQPQHF. The CDR3 bases are TGTGCCAGCAGCTTGCAAGGGGGGACCAATCAGCCCCAGCATTTT.

This clonotype was counted a few times. This chain joins TRBV3-1 and TRBJ2-4, with TRBD2 matching 11 bases. The length of the CDR3 is 19 residues. Germline trimming cut 11 bases from V and 0 bases from J; bases unmatched to any gene: 18. Germline lookup yields CDR1 LGHDT and CDR2 YNNKEL (reference sequence). CDR3 bases: TGTGCCTGCTGCCAAGATCCCACTAGCGGGGGCCTAGCCAAAAACATTCAGTACTTC. Its protein product is CACCQDPTSGGLAKNIQYF.

This clonotype was detected ten times or more. This CDR3 reads CSAERPGQGGTGELFF. In DNA form, the CDR3 reads TGCAGTGCCGAACGTCCGGGACAGGGCGGAACCGGGGAGCTGTTTTTT. J is TRBJ2-2 and V is TRBV20-1; TRBD1 matches at 9 bases. V dropped 6 bases and J dropped 5; count of bases not matched to a gene: 13. CDR3 length equals 16 residues. Germline V gene sequence: CDR1 DFQATT, CDR2 SNEGSKA (reference sequence).

The chain employs TRBV25-1 and TRBJ1-1; D is unresolved. This CDR3 spans 15 amino acids. V was trimmed by 2 bases and J by 5 bases, leaving 15 bases between them. The germline gives CDR1 MGHDK, CDR2 SYGVNS. The CDR3 loop reads CASSETGAYRTEAFF. CDR3 sequence (DNA): TGTGCCAGCAGTGAAACGGGAGCCTATCGGACTGAAGCTTTCTTT.

Ten or more counts support this clonotype. The chain recombines TRBV20-1 with TRBJ2-7, with TRBD2 as a possible D gene (5 bases). There are 12 residues in the CDR3. From germline, CDR1 is DFQATT and CDR2 SNEGSKA (reference sequence). Trimming pared 6 bases from V and 2 bases from J, leaving 11 bases between. CDR3 sequence: CSAPEGAYEQYF. The DNA of the CDR3 is TGCAGTGCCCCTGAGGGTGCCTACGAGCAGTACTTC.

The sample holds many counts of this clonotype. V and J are TRBV27 and TRBJ1-2; D ambiguous. The CDR3 contains 14 residues. Trimming left V 3 bases short and J 4 bases short, with 12 bases between. Germline V gene lookup returns CDR1 MNHEY and CDR2 SMNVEV (reference sequence). CDR3 sequence: CASSFAALTYGYTF. CDR3 coding DNA: TGTGCCAGCAGTTTCGCGGCCCTGACCTATGGCTACACCTTC.

The chain has TRBV5-6 and TRBJ1-1; D is ambiguous. Germline CDR1 SGHDT, CDR2 YYEEEE. The CDR3 covers 16 residues. V shed 1 base and J shed 1 base, with 14 bases lying between them. This CDR3 reads CASSLFPLAENTEAFF. In DNA, the CDR3 is TGTGCCAGCAGCTTGTTCCCTTTGGCTGAGAACACTGAAGCTTTCTTT.

This clonotype was counted ten times or more. The rearrangement uses TRBV5-1 and TRBJ2-1, with 7 bases that match TRBD1. This CDR3 region has 15 residues. CDR1 is SGHRS and CDR2 is YFSETQ in the germline V gene. With V trimmed by 0 bases and J by 8 bases, 8 bases remained unmatched. This CDR3 is CASSLEWQGVYEQFF. CDR3 nucleotides: TGCGCCAGCAGCTTGGAGTGGCAGGGGGTCTATGAGCAGTTCTTC.

A remark on this clonotype: One base away lies a much larger clone, so this may be a sequencing read error. The genes are TRBV4-2 and TRBJ1-5; D gene unclear. V was cut by 4 bases and J by 3 bases, with 16 bases left in between. There are 16 residues in the CDR3. CDR1 and CDR2 (germline): LGHNA, YNFKEQ. CDR3: CASSRGVSNTNQPQHF. DNA of the CDR3: TGTGCCAGCAGCCGTGGGGTCAGCAACACCAATCAGCCCCAGCATTTT.

There are many counts of this clonotype. The gene calls are TRBV3-1 and TRBJ2-7; D is ambiguous. Germline V gene data show CDR1 as LGHDT and CDR2 as YNNKEL (reference sequence). The CDR3 runs 11 residues. Trimming cost V 6 bases and J 5 bases, with 8 bases left between them. CDR3 sequence (DNA): TGTGCCAGCAGTGACTGGAACGAGCAGTACTTC. It is translated as CASSDWNEQYF.

At least ten counts were recorded for this clonotype. This sequence joins TRBV24-1 and TRBJ2-1; D is uncertain. V lost 6 bases, J lost 0 bases, and 5 bases lay in between. CDR3 length: 13 residues. Germline V gene lookup returns CDR1 KGHDR and CDR2 SFDVKD. The CDR3 loop is CATSSSSYNEQFF. DNA of the CDR3: TGTGCCACCAGTTCAAGCTCCTACAATGAGCAGTTCTTC.

In regard to this clonotype: One base away lies a much larger clone, so this may be a sequencing read error. The rearrangement uses TRBV5-1 and TRBJ2-7; 9 positions match TRBD2. This CDR3 comprises 16 residues. Looked up from germline, CDR1 is SGHRS and CDR2 is YFSETQ. The CDR3 loop is CASSLALAGPPYEQHF. The CDR3 DNA follows: TGCGCCAGCAGCTTGGCCCTAGCGGGGCCCCCCTACGAGCAGCACTTC.

This clonotype was detected ten times or more. The rearrangement uses TRBV9 and TRBJ2-5; 7 bases fit TRBD2. The CDR3 spans 15 residues. The germline gives CDR1 SGDLS, CDR2 YYNGEE. V trimming: 0 bases; J trimming: 4 bases; junction bases outside the gene matches: 6. The CDR3 bases are TGTGCCAGCAGCGTAGGAGGGAGGGGTGCAGAGACCCAGTACTTC. Protein: CASSVGGRGAETQYF. The variable domain in full, with the rest retrieved from reference TRBV9 and TRBJ2-5, is DSGVTQTPKHLITATGQRVTLRCSPRSGDLSVYWYQQSLDQGLQFLIQYYNGEERAKGNILERFSAQQFPDLHSELNLSSLELGDSALYFCASSVGGRGAETQYFGPGTRLLVL.

This clonotype was seen repeatedly, ten times or more. This chain connects TRBV27 to TRBJ2-7; D is ambiguous. The CDR3 length is 14 residues. Trimming took 3 bases from V and 3 from J, leaving 12 bases between them. The germline CDR1 and CDR2 sequences are MNHEY and SMNVEV (reference sequence). CDR3 protein: CASSFGSAGYEQYF. The DNA of the CDR3 is TGTGCCAGCAGTTTTGGGTCAGCAGGCTACGAGCAGTACTTC.